This TCR beta chain comes out of a study of blood T cell repertoires in COVID-19. As for the study in general: COVID-19 samples collected from the United States, Italy and Spain covered acute and convalescent phases. In each case, the material was cDNA or gDNA derived from T cells, B-cell-depleted T cells, or PBMCs.

V was pared by 5 bases and J by 4 bases, with 7 bases of the junction left unmatched. The CDR3 covers 15 residues. Germline V CDR1 and CDR2: KGHDR, SFDVKD. The method was immunoSEQ multiplex PCR; TCRdb's version includes in-frame clones alone and lacks a portion of them. The profile shows roughly 85,000 clones, about nine tenths of them singletons. Sequenced material: peripheral blood. This clonotype was sampled from a man over 45 with active or convalescent COVID-19. The chain links TRBV24-1 to TRBJ2-5; the match to TRBD1 covers 9 bases. The CDR3 coding sequence is TGTGCCACCAGTGGTAGGAACAGGGGGCGAGAGACCCAGTACTTC. Encoded protein: CATSGRNRGRETQYF.